These 32 T cell receptor beta chains were all obtained from the same sample, sequenced in a study of neurological immune-mediated disorders. TCRdb reanalysed the 5' RACE reads using MiXCR and keeps one entry per CDR3 protein. Of about 59,000 distinct CDR3 sequences detected, approximately 25% appear once; the ten largest clones hold around 4.5%. Indicated time point: technical triplicate 2. The specimen was PBMCs. All receptors derive from a man aged 55 to 70 with HTLV-1-associated myelopathy (HAM/TSP).

This clonotype was counted at least ten times. The J gene is TRBJ2-4, the V gene TRBV6-1; tentative D call: TRBD2 (6 bases). There are 13 residues in the CDR3. Trimming pared 5 bases from V and 3 bases from J, leaving 8 bases between. Germline loops: CDR1 MNHNS, CDR2 SASEGT. CDR3 amino acids: CASSREDKNIQYF. For the CDR3, the DNA is TGTGCCAGCAGTAGGGAGGACAAAAACATTCAGTACTTC.

This clonotype was detected ten times or more. The chain is built from TRBV3-1 and TRBJ1-1, with 7 bases that match TRBD1. Per germline, CDR1 LGHDT and CDR2 YNNKEL (reference sequence). The V segment lost 5 bases and the J segment 6 bases; nucleotides outside the gene matches: 9. The CDR3 sequence is 14 residues long. The CDR3 sequence: CASSLQTGKSEAFF. The DNA for the CDR3 is TGTGCCAGCAGCTTACAGACAGGGAAATCTGAAGCTTTCTTT.

As DNA, the CDR3 is TGCAGTGCTAGTTTCACTAGCGTCGACAATGAGCAGTTCTTC. Its translation is CSASFTSVDNEQFF. This chain joins TRBV20-1 and TRBJ2-1; 7 bases match TRBD2. Germline V CDR1 and CDR2: DFQATT, SNEGSKA (reference sequence). V lost 3 bases to trimming and J lost 5 bases; unmatched junction nucleotides: 7. The CDR3 contains 14 residues.

This clonotype was seen repeatedly, ten times or more. CDR3 nucleotides: TGTGCCACCAGTGATCCTCGGGAGGGAATAGATACGCAGTATTTT. Translation gives CATSDPREGIDTQYF. The V and J genes are TRBV24-1 and TRBJ2-3; 8 nucleotides agree with TRBD2. This CDR3 contains 15 residues. The trim removed 3 bases at V and 5 bases at J, leaving 6 bases unmatched. CDR1 is KGHDR, CDR2 SFDVKD, per germline.

This clonotype was observed at least ten times. The chain couples TRBV7-9 to TRBJ2-3; D possibly corresponds to TRBD2 (5 bases). V was pared by 3 bases and J by 6 bases, with 10 bases between. The CDR3 runs to 13 residues. Germline V gives CDR1 SEHNR, CDR2 FQNEAQ (reference sequence). In nucleotides, the CDR3 is TGTGCCAGCAGCTTGAGTTGGAGGGATACGCAGTATTTT. This gives the protein CASSLSWRDTQYF.

The chain links TRBV27 to TRBJ2-7; 10 bases align to TRBD1. The V gene's germline CDR1 is MNHEY and CDR2 SMNVEV (reference sequence). V trimming: 0 bases; J trimming: 0 bases; junction bases outside the gene matches: 8. The CDR3 has 18 amino acids. The CDR3 region is CASSLSGTGVVASYEQYF. In DNA, the CDR3 is TGTGCCAGCAGTTTATCGGGGACAGGGGTCGTTGCCTCCTACGAGCAGTACTTC.

This clonotype was seen more than once but under ten times. The V and J genes are TRBV4-1 and TRBJ2-2; TRBD1 is a possible D gene (5 bases). CDR1 is MGHRA, CDR2 YSYEKL, per germline. Trimming removed 0 bases from V and 0 bases from J, with 14 bases in between. The CDR3 runs 18 residues. The CDR3 DNA reads TGCGCCAGCAGCCAAGATCCCCCCGAGACAGCGAACACCGGGGAGCTGTTTTTT. It specifies CASSQDPPETANTGELFF.

This clonotype was seen only a few times. The chain is built from TRBV18 and TRBJ2-6; D not certain. Trimming removed 5 bases at V and 4 bases at J, with 6 bases between. The CDR3 loop spans 13 amino acids. CDR1 KGHSH and CDR2 LQKENI come from the germline V gene. The CDR3 loop is CASSYTGANVLTF. The CDR3 nucleotides are TGTGCCAGCTCATACACCGGGGCCAACGTCCTGACTTTC.

The V call is TRBV28, the J call TRBJ2-1; D may be TRBD2 (6 bases). The CDR3 has 14 residues. Germline CDR1 and CDR2: MDHEN and SYDVKM. Trimming removed 7 bases at V and 7 bases at J, with 17 bases between. The CDR3 spells CASILRDFSNEQFF. CDR3 DNA: TGTGCCAGCATCCTACGGGACTTCTCTAATGAGCAGTTCTTC.

This clonotype showed up many times. The gene calls are TRBV12-3 or TRBV12-4 and TRBJ2-7; tentative D call: TRBD1 (6 bases). Trimming pared 6 bases from V and 3 bases from J, leaving 9 bases between. The CDR3 is 12 residues long. This CDR3 is CASSRDIYEQYF. The CDR3 DNA reads as TGTGCCAGCAGCAGGGACATCTACGAGCAGTACTTC.

This clonotype was detected many times. The genes are TRBV10-3 and TRBJ2-7; D remains ambiguous. The CDR3 loop spans 13 amino acids. Germline-derived CDR1 and CDR2 are ENHRY and SYGVKD. With 6 bases removed from V and 5 bases from J, the gap between germline ends came to 14 bases. The CDR3 is CAIRVGSPHEQYF. Here the CDR3 DNA reads TGTGCCATCAGGGTGGGTAGCCCCCACGAGCAGTACTTC.

This clonotype showed up many times. The rearrangement links TRBV7-2 to TRBJ2-2; a weak D match, TRBD2 (5 bases). Germline V gene sequence: CDR1 SGHTA, CDR2 FQGNSA. This CDR3 is 15 amino acids long. V dropped 6 bases and J dropped 2 bases, with 13 bases sitting between them. CDR3 in DNA: TGTGCCAGCAGTCCATCAGCGGCTAACACCGGGGAGCTGTTTTTT. Protein: CASSPSAANTGELFF.

The J gene is TRBJ2-5, the V gene TRBV4-2; D is unclear. Germline CDR1 is LGHNA and CDR2 is YNFKEQ. V was shortened by 0 bases and J by 10 bases, with 12 bases between the two germline ends. The CDR3 length is 13 residues. CDR3 residues: CASSQEGRAIQYF. DNA for the CDR3: TGTGCCAGCAGCCAAGAGGGTCGGGCGATCCAGTACTTC.

This clonotype has at least ten counts. V gene TRBV29-1 combines with J gene TRBJ1-1, with D possibly being TRBD1 (6 bases). Germline V gene lookup returns CDR1 SQVTM and CDR2 ANQGSEA. The CDR3 length is 13 residues. Trimming took 7 bases from V and 3 from J, leaving 15 bases between them. CDR3 sequence: CSARGRSDTEAFF. DNA for the CDR3: TGCAGCGCTCGGGGGCGGTCTGACACTGAAGCTTTCTTT.

This clonotype was counted ten times or more. This chain uses TRBV11-2 with TRBJ2-5, with 12 bases identical to TRBD2. The J segment lost 2 bases and the V segment lost 5 bases, leaving 3 bases of the junction unmatched. The CDR3 length is 15 residues. Germline assignment: CDR1 SGHAT and CDR2 FQNNGV. CDR3 residues: CASSRLAGVQETQYF. The DNA for the CDR3 is TGTGCCAGCAGCCGACTAGCGGGAGTACAAGAGACCCAGTACTTC.

This clonotype was observed many times. The CDR3 protein is CASSLAPPGPGRTDTQYF. In DNA form, the CDR3 reads TGTGCCAGCAGTTTAGCCCCACCGGGCCCCGGTAGGACAGATACGCAGTATTTT. The chain joins TRBV27 to TRBJ2-3; no clear D. Germline values: CDR1 MNHEY, CDR2 SMNVEV (reference sequence). This CDR3 contains 18 residues. The V and J ends lost 2 bases and 3 bases respectively, with 21 bases between them.

This clonotype has at least ten counts. The chain's CDR3 is CASSSGENYGYTF. The CDR3 nucleotides are TGTGCCAGCAGCTCGGGCGAGAACTATGGCTACACCTTC. The rearrangement links TRBV5-4 to TRBJ1-2, with unresolved D. The V and J ends lost 3 bases and 2 bases respectively, with 8 bases between them. Germline CDR1 reads SGHNT; CDR2 reads YYREEE (reference sequence). This CDR3 has 13 residues.

This clonotype was observed many times. The chain joins TRBV10-3 to TRBJ1-1; 9 bases map to TRBD1. V was clipped by 5 bases and J by 1 base; unmatched bases: 5. CDR1 is ENHRY, CDR2 SYGVKD, per germline. The CDR3 consists of 15 residues. The CDR3, as DNA: TGTGCCATCAGTACGCCGGGACAGGGGAACACTGAAGCTTTCTTT. It translates to CAISTPGQGNTEAFF.

This chain connects TRBV2 to TRBJ2-3; D is unresolved. Trimming cost V 5 bases and J 9 bases, with 9 bases left between them. This CDR3 has 11 amino acids. Germline V gene lookup returns CDR1 SNHLY and CDR2 FYNNEI. The CDR3 protein is CASSFYETQYF. CDR3 nucleotides: TGTGCCAGCAGTTTTTACGAGACGCAGTATTTT.

This clonotype was counted ten times or more. The chain carries TRBV9 and TRBJ1-2; TRBD1 matches at 11 bases. V shed 3 bases, J shed 2 bases, and the junction held 0 bases outside the gene matches. This CDR3 has 14 residues. In germline, CDR1 is SGDLS, CDR2 YYNGEE. The CDR3 is CASSGTGGNYGYTF. CDR3 sequence (DNA): TGTGCCAGCAGCGGGACAGGGGGCAACTATGGCTACACCTTC. Using reference TRBV9 and TRBJ1-2 for the parts outside the CDR3, the full variable domain is DSGVTQTPKHLITATGQRVTLRCSPRSGDLSVYWYQQSLDQGLQFLIQYYNGEERAKGNILERFSAQQFPDLHSELNLSSLELGDSALYFCASSGTGGNYGYTFGSGTRLTVV.

This clonotype was observed many times. The chain joins TRBV5-1 to TRBJ2-3, with D unresolved. Germline loops: CDR1 SGHRS, CDR2 YFSETQ. The CDR3 spans 16 residues. V lost 4 bases, J lost 1 base, and 16 bases lay in between. CDR3 nucleotide sequence: TGCGCCAGCAGCCCAACGTCAGCGATGCGCACAGATACGCAGTATTTT. The encoded protein is CASSPTSAMRTDTQYF.

Worth noting for this clonotype: The junction shows a germline mismatch at one end, possibly a read error. The chain recombines TRBV27 with TRBJ2-7, with D tentatively TRBD1 or TRBD2 (5 bases each). From germline, CDR1 is MNHEY and CDR2 SMNVEV (reference sequence). The CDR3 runs to 12 residues. CDR3 DNA: TGTGCCAGCAGTTTATTTGGGGACGAGAAGTACTTC. The encoded protein is CASSLFGDEKYF.

The V and J genes are TRBV7-6 and TRBJ1-2, with D tentatively TRBD1 (6 bases). The length of the CDR3 is 13 residues. Germline V lookup: CDR1 SGHVS, CDR2 FNYEAQ. Trimming left V 1 base short and J 7 bases short, with 10 bases between. The CDR3 sequence: CASSLVGGRGYTF. CDR3 in DNA: TGTGCCAGCAGCTTAGTGGGGGGCCGTGGCTACACCTTC.

This clonotype was seen ten or more times. The chain joins TRBV21-1 to TRBJ2-5; TRBD2, the D gene given by the table, was not confirmed from the DNA. TRBV21-1 counts as a pseudogene. The CDR3 runs 12 residues. Here the CDR3 reads CASSRGQETQYF. Here the CDR3 DNA reads TGTGCCAGCAGTAGAGGGCAAGAGACCCAGTACTTC.

This chain connects TRBV10-3 to TRBJ1-2; TRBD1 might be the D (6 bases). This CDR3 is 13 amino acids long. The germline V gene encodes CDR1 ENHRY and CDR2 SYGVKD. The V and J ends lost 10 bases and 0 bases respectively, with 12 bases between them. DNA for the CDR3: TGTGCCACGTCTGGGGGCGCTAACTATGGCTACACCTTC. As protein: CATSGGANYGYTF.

The chain has TRBV20-1 and TRBJ1-3; D possibly corresponds to TRBD1 (5 bases). From germline, CDR1 is DFQATT and CDR2 SNEGSKA (reference sequence). V lost 7 bases, J lost 6 bases, and 16 bases lay in between. This CDR3 comprises 13 residues. The CDR3 spells CSVLSRQKNTIYF. The CDR3, as DNA: TGCAGTGTTTTGAGTCGACAGAAAAACACCATATATTTT.

This clonotype was counted ten times or more. The V and J genes are TRBV6-5 and TRBJ2-7, with TRBD1 identical over 9 bases. J gave up 5 bases and V 5 bases, and 10 bases lay outside the gene matches. This CDR3 comprises 15 residues. Germline values: CDR1 MNHEY, CDR2 SVGAGI. CDR3 bases: TGTGCCAGCAGTGCTCCGGGACAGGGATTGGACGAGCAGTACTTC. It translates to CASSAPGQGLDEQYF.

This clonotype was counted at least ten times. The chain couples TRBV5-1 to TRBJ1-2; D unresolved. Trimming cost V 0 bases and J 4 bases, with 7 bases left between them. The CDR3 consists of 13 residues. CDR1 is SGHRS and CDR2 is YFSETQ in the germline V gene. The CDR3 sequence is CASSLEGSYGYTF. In DNA form, the CDR3 reads TGCGCCAGCAGCTTGGAAGGATCCTATGGCTACACCTTC.

The chain uses TRBV20-1 and TRBJ1-2, with 11 bases lining up with TRBD1. After removal of 3 bases from V and 8 bases from J, the junction contained 8 bases not matched to a gene. The length of the CDR3 is 14 residues. CDR1 and CDR2 (germline): DFQATT, SNEGSKA (reference sequence). The CDR3 reads CSASRTGGWEGYTF. For the CDR3, the DNA is TGCAGTGCTAGTAGGACAGGGGGCTGGGAAGGCTACACCTTC.

Points on this clonotype: One end of the junction is discordant with germline, which a read error may explain. The V and J genes are TRBV5-1 and TRBJ2-5; the D is unclear. There are 13 residues in the CDR3. Germline CDR1 is SGHRS and CDR2 is YFSETQ. The CDR3 coding sequence is TGCGCCAGCAGTTTGGTTATGCAAGAGACCCAGTACTTC. As protein: CASSLVMQETQYF.

This clonotype was detected many times. One junction end disagrees with the germline gene, perhaps due to a read error. The chain joins TRBV20-1 to TRBJ2-7; 15 bases agree with TRBD2. Germline CDR1 DFQATT, CDR2 SNEGSKA (reference sequence). CDR3 size: 13 residues. As DNA, the CDR3 is TGCAGTGCTGGCGGACTAGCGGGAGGGGTCCTGAACTTC. Amino acids: CSAGGLAGGVLNF.

This clonotype turned up a few times. V is TRBV20-1 and J is TRBJ2-6; D gene uncertain. With 1 base removed from V and 0 bases from J, the gap between germline ends came to 4 bases. Germline-derived CDR1 and CDR2 are DFQATT and SNEGSKA (reference sequence). This CDR3 is 14 amino acids long. The CDR3 DNA follows: TGCAGTGCTAGAGCGGCCTCTGGGGCCAACGTCCTGACTTTC. This translates into CSARAASGANVLTF.